This TCR beta chain is from a study of CD8 T cells in Susac syndrome. Random hexamers were used to reverse transcribe an amount of about 0.5 to 1 ug RNA. A multiplex approach, immunoSEQ multiplex PCR, amplified TCR beta CDR3 across 54 Vbeta and 13 Jbeta. A single record per CDR3 protein comes from TCRdb applying MiXCR to the immunoSEQ multiplex PCR reads. The sample holds about 210,000 distinct CDR3 sequences, 95% seen once. Treatment-naive patients with stable or active relapsing-remitting disease served as multiple sclerosis controls. The origin of this receptor is a human donor with multiple sclerosis. Sequences were obtained from CD4+ T cells from PBMCs.

The CDR3 DNA is TGCGCCAGCAGCTTGTCAGGGTTTGGTTACGAGCAGTACTTC. Translated: CASSLSGFGYEQYF. The chain has TRBV5-1 and TRBJ2-7; maybe TRBD1 (5 bases). V was shortened by 1 base and J by 4 bases, with 12 bases between the two germline ends. Germline CDR1 is SGHRS and CDR2 is YFSETQ. The CDR3 runs to 14 residues.